The 3 T cell receptor beta chains reported below all come from one sample, sequenced in a study of blood T cell repertoires in COVID-19. This table comes from immunoSEQ multiplex PCR, and its TCRdb copy is limited to in-frame clones, with some not included. Of around 67,000 clones listed, approximately 90% were seen once; the top ten hold nearly 8.5%. Material for sequencing was peripheral blood. These receptors were obtained from a human donor in a cohort sampled during active COVID-19.

The chain employs TRBV4-1 and TRBJ2-3; D is possibly TRBD2 (6 bases). There are 18 residues in the CDR3. Germline V gives CDR1 MGHRA, CDR2 YSYEKL. V was cut by 0 bases and J by 2 bases, with 18 bases left in between. The CDR3 DNA is TGCGCCAGCAGCCAAGAAGGGGCGGGACTGTCCTTCACAGATACGCAGTATTTT. Its protein is CASSQEGAGLSFTDTQYF.

The CDR3 nucleotides read TGTGCCAGCAGCGTAGGCGAACAGGGCTACACTGAAGCTTTCTTT. Encoded protein: CASSVGEQGYTEAFF. V and J are TRBV9 and TRBJ1-1; maybe TRBD1 (6 bases). The CDR3 is made up of 15 amino acids. Germline V gene sequence: CDR1 SGDLS, CDR2 YYNGEE. The ends were cut back, 0 bases at V and 3 bases at J, with 12 bases in the middle.

This chain links TRBV2 with TRBJ1-1; TRBD1 matches at 8 bases. Germline CDR1 and CDR2: SNHLY and FYNNEI. CDR3 length: 15 amino acids. Germline trimming cut 7 bases from V and 11 bases from J; bases unmatched to any gene: 18. CDR3 amino acids: CASTIFTTGAQAAFF. The DNA of the CDR3 is TGTGCCAGCACTATATTTACGACAGGGGCGCAGGCGGCTTTCTTT.